This T cell receptor beta chain comes out of a study of vaccination and CD4 T cells after COVID-19. Turning to the study itself: Cells received overlapping spike peptides from SARS-CoV-2, HCoV-NL63, HCoV-OC43 and HCoV-229E as stimulation.

The germline CDR1 and CDR2 sequences are MDHEN and SYDVKM. V lost 10 bases and J 1 base, leaving 13 bases between the germline ends. This CDR3 has 13 amino acids. As to this clonotype: Its antigen is as yet unknown.

Sample treatment: approximately 11-day PBMC culture with coronavirus spike peptide pools or control peptides (ViraFEST assay). ViraFEST expanded antigen-specific T cells with peptide pools, then sequenced TCRs. Wells that each held around 2 million PBMCs were cultured with around 9.4 IU/ml IL-2 and about 9.8 ug/ml peptide pools. Sequence data for DNA of cultured CD4+ T cells were generated by the Oncomine TCR Beta short-read assay. Genomic DNA was isolated from CD4+ T cells that had been cultured. TCRdb itself ran the PCR reads through MiXCR, one entry per CDR3 protein. This table holds around 12,000 distinct CDR3 sequences, around half found once.

The receptor's source is a human donor who had recovered from COVID-19. This chain connects TRBV28 to TRBJ1-1; D possibly corresponds to TRBD1 (6 bases). The sample was CD4+ T cells from blood, cultured in vitro. The CDR3 coding sequence is TGTGCCACCTCCGGGACACCGAACACTGAAGCTTTCTTT. This sequence encodes CATSGTPNTEAFF.